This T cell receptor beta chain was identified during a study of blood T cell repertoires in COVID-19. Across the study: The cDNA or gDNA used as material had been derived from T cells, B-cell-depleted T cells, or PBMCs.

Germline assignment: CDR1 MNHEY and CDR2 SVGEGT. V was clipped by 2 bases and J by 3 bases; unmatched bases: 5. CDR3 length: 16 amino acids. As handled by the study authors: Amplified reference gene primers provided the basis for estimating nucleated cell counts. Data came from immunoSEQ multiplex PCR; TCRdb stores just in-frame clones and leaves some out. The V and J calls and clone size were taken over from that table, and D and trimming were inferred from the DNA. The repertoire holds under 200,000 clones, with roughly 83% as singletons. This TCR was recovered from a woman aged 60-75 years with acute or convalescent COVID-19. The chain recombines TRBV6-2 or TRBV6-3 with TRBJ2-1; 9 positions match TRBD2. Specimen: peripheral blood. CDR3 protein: CASSYGLAGFYNEQFF. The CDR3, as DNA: TGTGCCAGCAGTTACGGTCTAGCGGGGTTCTACAATGAGCAGTTCTTC.